This T cell receptor beta chain was identified during a study of CD8 T cells in ankylosing spondylitis. This CDR3 has 14 amino acids. Trimming shortened V by 1 base and J by 5 bases, and 11 bases separated the two germline ends. Germline CDR1 is LNHNV and CDR2 is YYDKDF (reference sequence). One entry per CDR3 protein, called by TCRdb with MiXCR from the 5' RACE reads. The sample includes 250,000 to 300,000 distinct CDR3 sequences, roughly 20% of them seen just once. In this sample, this clonotype turned up a few times. The sample taken for sequencing was blood, either unsorted or a sorted T cell fraction (not recorded which). The rearrangement joins TRBV15 to TRBJ2-5, with D possibly matching TRBD2 (5 bases). This receptor was identified in a male donor with ankylosing spondylitis or in good health (not recorded which). CDR3 DNA sequence: TGTGCCACCAGCAGAGTTGGCAGGAGGGAGACCCAGTACTTC. It specifies CATSRVGRRETQYF.